This T cell receptor (beta chain) stems from a study of T-cell reconstitution after alpha-beta-depleted transplantation in children (dated by TCRdb to about 2016). Describing the broader study: Using TCR repertoire profiling, the study quantitatively followed how T-cell immune reconstitution unfolded in children after TCRalphabeta/CD19-depleted allogeneic hematopoietic cell transplantation. Overall study outcomes, separate from this receptor: Apparently early alphabetaT-cell count recovery about two months after transplant reportedly relied on only several hundred rapidly expanded clones derived from non-depleted graft cells. Hyperexpanded clone frequencies declined over subsequent months; after one year, T-cell counts and TCRbeta diversity were mostly attributed to newly produced T cells. In some patients, high TCRbeta diversity at day 60 was attributed to recipient T cells and intrathymic progenitors that had survived conditioning.

Taken with the paper, the label for treatment or condition translates to: allogeneic hematopoietic cell transplantation with graft depleted of TCRalphabeta T cells and CD19 B cells. The transplant recipients were children given TCRalphabeta/CD19-depleted allogeneic hematopoietic cell grafts. The library relied on PCR. The sequencing machine was an Illumina HiSeq 2500. TCR libraries were prepared with molecular barcoding, using unique molecular identifiers to normalize TCRbeta repertoire quantification. TCRdb ran its own pipeline on the public reads, namely fastp trimming at Q25 and MiXCR clone calling, and kept in-frame beta chains. Duplicate CDR3 protein sequences are folded into a single record with the most common DNA and genes. This sample lists about 200,000 distinct CDR3 sequences; roughly 8.3% were detected once. 35% to 45% of the sample comes from the top ten. There are many counts of this clonotype. Its target antigen remains unknown. No qualities accompany the bases; no much larger clone lies one base away.

This clonotype was sampled from a male patient aged 2-10 years who had a stem cell transplant for acute myeloid leukemia, so the T cells may come from the graft donor. Source: PBMCs, mostly from graft donor cells, taken 360 days after TCRalphabeta/CD19-depleted stem cell transplant.

The CDR3 protein: CASSPGTGHTEAFF. In nucleotide form, the sequence is TGTGCCAGCAGCCCAGGGACAGGGCACACTGAAGCTTTCTTT. This sequence uses TRBV7-3 and TRBJ1-1; TRBD1 matches 9 bases in the middle. Spanning cysteine to phenylalanine, the CDR3 consists of 14 amino acids. Only the CDR3 region is kept as DNA, spanning 42 bases read in frame from base 1. Sequences SGHTA (CDR1) and FQGTGA (CDR2) are obtained from the germline V gene. Unmatched junction bases come to 4, with V trimmed by 5 bases and J by 3 bases.